This T cell receptor (beta chain) stems from a study of blood T cell repertoires in COVID-19 (dated by TCRdb to the early 2020s). For context, the study as a whole: Samples covering the acute and convalescent phases of COVID-19 were provided by collaborators in the United States, Italy and Spain. The material from the prospective study consisted of cDNA or gDNA derived from T cells, B-cell-depleted T cells, or PBMCs. Subjects who had been exposed to COVID-19, were actively infected with it, or had recovered from it provided the deeply sampled blood TCRbeta repertoires that made up the dataset. The repertoires were released in a freely available public database meant as a resource for research on the immune response to SARS-CoV-2. The samples were drawn from the first 160 participants of the ongoing ImmuneRACE study and from 950 to 1,500 subjects provided by 6 global collaborators. A de-identified subject ID, COVID-19 status, age in years and sex were almost always included in the sample metadata. HLA class I and class II types, where available, came from metadata supplied by the sample provider rather than from assay-based typing.

As for this clone: Its antigen is currently not known. There are no base qualities to consult, and no much larger clone falls within one base.

TCRbeta CDR3 regions were amplified from genomic DNA using the immunoSEQ Assay, a bias-controlled multiplex PCR. On the study's bioinformatics: Within the assay, amplification of reference gene primers was used to estimate how many nucleated cells each sample contained. Sequence reads were collapsed and filtered to measure the absolute abundance of every unique TCRbeta CDR3 rearrangement. For each sample, productive Simpson clonality was calculated as the square root of Simpson's diversity index across productive rearrangements. TCRdb took this table from immuneACCESS and kept in-frame rearrangements with V and J called. Such tables lack part of the clones; where checked against another copy, unresolved V genes explain under half of the gap, and the rest is unexplained. Clonal size and the V and J genes are those of that table, whereas D and trimming came from the DNA. This sample comprises 180,000 or so clones, over 75% of them detected only once. The ten most abundant clones make up 9.5% to 11% of the sample.

In the prospective study, participants were about 18 to 100 years old, resided in approximately 22 geographic areas of the United States, and were enrolled through a virtual design. In the prospective study, cohorts were assigned on the basis of participant-reported clinical history obtained from a screening survey and a study questionnaire. Recovered participants in ImmuneRACE Cohort 3 were defined as having two consecutive negative NP/OP PCR tests, clearance from a healthcare professional, or resolution of symptoms. Each participant in the prospective study had whole blood, serum and a nasopharyngeal or oropharyngeal swab collected by mobile phlebotomists. Prospective study participants could optionally give additional blood draws and questionnaires over a roughly 2-month period. Before DNA extraction, prospective study blood samples were shipped either frozen or at room temperature. The germline V gene (reference sequence) specifies SGHKS as CDR1 and YYEKEE as CDR2. The CDR3 covers 16 residues, taking in both the cysteine and the phenylalanine. The retained sequence is limited to the CDR3, 48 bases, with the frame set at the first base. V is cut back by 4 bases and J by 7 bases, with 9 bases in the junction unmatched.

Results and caveats for the whole study, not just this receptor: The amount of clinical and demographic metadata varied by source and participant and was provided uncurated.

The sequenced sample consisted of PBMCs or T cells enriched from blood (not recorded which). The sequence was obtained from a man aged 45-65 years who had recovered from COVID-19. The rearrangement combines TRBV5-5 with TRBJ2-1; TRBD2 agrees with 12 junctional bases. The DNA reads TGTGCCAGCAGCCCCGTGACTAGCGGGGGACCTAATGAGCAGTTCTTC. The encoded protein is CASSPVTSGGPNEQFF.